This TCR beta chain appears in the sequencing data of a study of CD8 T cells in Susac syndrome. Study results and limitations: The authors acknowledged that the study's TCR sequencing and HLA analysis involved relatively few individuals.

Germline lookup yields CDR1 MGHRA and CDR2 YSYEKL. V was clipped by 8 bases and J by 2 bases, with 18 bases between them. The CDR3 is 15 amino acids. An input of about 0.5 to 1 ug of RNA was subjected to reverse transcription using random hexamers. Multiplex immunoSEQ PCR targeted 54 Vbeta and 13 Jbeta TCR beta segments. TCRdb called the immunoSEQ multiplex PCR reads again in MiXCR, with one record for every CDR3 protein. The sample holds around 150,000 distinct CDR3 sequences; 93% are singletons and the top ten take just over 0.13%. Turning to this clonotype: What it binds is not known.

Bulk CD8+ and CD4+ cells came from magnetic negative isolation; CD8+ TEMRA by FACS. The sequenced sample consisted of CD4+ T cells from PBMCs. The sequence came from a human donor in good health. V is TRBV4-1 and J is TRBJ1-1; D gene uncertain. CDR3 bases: TGCGCCAGCCGAAGGACTCCGATCTTTAACACTGAAGCTTTCTTT. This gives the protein CASRRTPIFNTEAFF.